The clone carrying this T cell receptor (beta chain) was seen many times. Unmatched junction bases numbered 4, after V lost 6 bases and J lost 2 bases. This CDR3 is 15 amino acids long. CDR1 MDHEN and CDR2 SYDVKM come from the germline V gene. This specimen belongs to a study of response to subunit inactivated influenza vaccine. One entry per CDR3 protein results from TCRdb running MiXCR on the RT-PCR reads. The sample lists about 620,000 distinct CDR3 sequences, approximately 12% occurring once. The sequence was obtained from a man aged 50 or older who received an inactivated influenza vaccine. The starting material was PBMCs from blood, obtained on the day of vaccination. This chain joins TRBV28 and TRBJ1-5; TRBD1 aligns across 10 bases. The CDR3 coding sequence is TGTGCCAGCAGAGGACAGGGGGTTCGCAATCAGCCCCAGCATTTT. Encoded protein: CASRGQGVRNQPQHF.